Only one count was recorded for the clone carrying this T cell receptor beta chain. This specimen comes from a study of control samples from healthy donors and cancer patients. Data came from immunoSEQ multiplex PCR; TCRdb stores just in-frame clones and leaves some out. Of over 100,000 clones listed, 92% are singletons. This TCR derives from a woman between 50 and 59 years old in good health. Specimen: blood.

CDR3 DNA sequence: TGCAGTGCTAGACGGGGTGAGCAGTTCTTC. Translated: CSARRGEQFF. This chain links TRBV20-1 with TRBJ2-1, with a possible D match to TRBD2 (5 bases). This CDR3 is 10 amino acids long. The V end lost 2 bases, the J end lost 9 bases, and 5 bases lay between the germline ends. Germline V gene sequence: CDR1 DFQATT, CDR2 SNEGSKA (reference sequence).